Below, one T cell receptor beta chain is given with its context. Its antigen is as yet unknown. These data originate in a study of T cells in localized non-small cell lung cancer. Using immunoSEQ multiplex PCR, the repertoire was profiled, and TCRdb retains in-frame clones only, with some absent. The table includes tens of thousands of clones, roughly 89% detected once. The CDR3 is 15 amino acids. The germline gives CDR1 KGHSH, CDR2 LQKENI. V was pared by 2 bases and J by 3 bases, with 10 bases between. General study findings and limits: Only one tumor region was sequenced, so heterogeneity remains possible. Clonality peaked in uninvolved adjacent lung rather than tumor. Density of T cells in blood, when higher, went with longer overall survival. Among the top 100 tumor clones, a median approximately 55 appeared in adjacent lung.

The clonotype was recovered from a man aged 40 to 75 with stage I squamous cell lung carcinoma. The V call is TRBV18, the J call TRBJ2-2; a weak D match, TRBD2 (6 bases). The sample consisted of peripheral blood, taken before any cancer treatment. As DNA, the CDR3 is TGTGCCAGCTCACCAGCCCGCGGGGACACCGGGGAGCTGTTTTTT. Amino acid sequence: CASSPARGDTGELFF.